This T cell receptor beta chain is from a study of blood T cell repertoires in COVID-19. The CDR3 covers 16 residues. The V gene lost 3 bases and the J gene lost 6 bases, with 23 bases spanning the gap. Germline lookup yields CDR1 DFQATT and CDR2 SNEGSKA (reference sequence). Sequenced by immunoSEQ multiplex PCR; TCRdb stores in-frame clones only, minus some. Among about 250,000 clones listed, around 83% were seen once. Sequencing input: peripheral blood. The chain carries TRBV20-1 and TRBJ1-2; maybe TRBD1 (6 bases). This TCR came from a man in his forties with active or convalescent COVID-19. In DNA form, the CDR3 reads TGCAGTGCTAGTGTAGGAGCGGGGGCAGTCGGGGATGGCTACACCTTC. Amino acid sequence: CSASVGAGAVGDGYTF.